Following are 14 T cell receptor beta chains from one sample sequenced in a study of cytomegalovirus exposure and HLA in healthy donors. The PCR had 60 Vbeta and 13 Jbeta primers. Produced via immunoSEQ multiplex PCR; TCRdb's table is partial and in-frame only. Among 200,000 or so clones listed, around 81% were seen once. Source material: PBMCs. All receptors come from a young woman in good health and CMV-seropositive.

A note on this clone: One junction end disagrees with the germline gene, perhaps due to a read error. This rearrangement joins TRBV9 to TRBJ2-5; 9 bases agree with TRBD2. Germline values: CDR1 SGDLS, CDR2 YYNGEE. This CDR3 comprises 16 residues. The DNA of the CDR3 is TGTGCCGGCAGCGTAGGAGGTAGCGGGGGCCAAGAGACCCAGTACTTC. This translates into CAGSVGGSGGQETQYF. Combining the CDR3 with reference TRBV9 and TRBJ2-5 gives the whole variable domain DSGVTQTPKHLITATGQRVTLRCSPRSGDLSVYWYQQSLDQGLQFLIQYYNGEERAKGNILERFSAQQFPDLHSELNLSSLELGDSALYFCAGSVGGSGGQETQYFGPGTRLLVL.

The chain employs TRBV5-1 and TRBJ1-2; D not resolved. The V gene's germline CDR1 is SGHRS and CDR2 YFSETQ. CDR3 size: 14 residues. Trimming removed 1 base at V and 0 bases at J, with 7 bases between. The CDR3 protein is CASSLIGTNYGYTF. The CDR3 DNA reads as TGCGCCAGCAGCTTGATCGGGACTAACTATGGCTACACCTTC.

The J gene is TRBJ2-3, the V gene TRBV4-2; TRBD1 matches 8 bases. Germline V lookup: CDR1 LGHNA, CDR2 YNFKEQ. Germline trimming cut 4 bases from V and 5 bases from J; bases unmatched to any gene: 11. The CDR3 has 16 amino acids. Here the CDR3 DNA reads TGTGCCAGCAGCCCCCATGGGCAGGGGGCTGAAGATACGCAGTATTTT. Its translation is CASSPHGQGAEDTQYF.

V usage is TRBV7-9 and J usage is TRBJ1-3; D is ambiguous. CDR3 length equals 17 residues. The germline CDR1 and CDR2 sequences are SEHNR and FQNEAQ (reference sequence). Trimming took off 2 bases at V and 2 bases at J, with 16 bases between the two ends. The CDR3 spells CASSLPLRSRAGNTIYF. CDR3 coding DNA: TGTGCCAGCAGCTTACCCCTGCGGAGTCGGGCTGGAAACACCATATATTTT.

On this clone: This specimen includes other DNA sequences encoding the same CDR3. The chain recombines TRBV9 with TRBJ2-2, with 7 bases aligning to TRBD2. Trimming at V came to 0 bases and at J to 1 base, leaving 0 bases not matched to a gene. CDR1 and CDR2 from the germline V gene are SGDLS and YYNGEE. CDR3 length: 15 residues. CDR3 DNA sequence: TGTGCCAGCAGCGTAGGCGGGGGGAACACCGGGGAGCTGTTTTTT. It codes for CASSVGGGNTGELFF.

The CDR3 region has the DNA TGTGCCAGCAGCACCGCCAGGGGTAGCGGGGGGTGGTACTTC. Its translation is CASSTARGSGGWYF. The chain employs TRBV11-2 and TRBJ2-5; 10 bases line up with TRBD2. The V gene end was trimmed by 5 bases and the J gene end by 13 bases; junction bases not matched to a gene: 13. Germline V lookup: CDR1 SGHAT, CDR2 FQNNGV. This CDR3 region has 14 residues.

The chain combines TRBV5-1 with TRBJ2-5, with D perhaps TRBD2 (5 bases). The V and J ends lost 4 bases and 4 bases respectively, with 17 bases between them. This CDR3 region has 15 residues. Germline V gene lookup returns CDR1 SGHRS and CDR2 YFSETQ. CDR3 sequence (DNA): TGCGCCAGCAGCAAAAACTGGGAGCGACGAGAGACCCAGTACTTC. This codes for CASSKNWERRETQYF.

In the case of this clone: The junction does not match germline at one end; this may be a read error. The chain couples TRBV6-5 to TRBJ1-2, with D uncertain. Per germline, CDR1 MNHEY and CDR2 SVGAGI. CDR3 length equals 13 residues. Here the CDR3 DNA reads TGTGCCTGCAGTGGTCGGCGGAGCTATGGCTACACCTTC. This sequence encodes CACSGRRSYGYTF.

The rearrangement joins TRBV6-1 to TRBJ1-2; D is possibly TRBD1 (5 bases). The V gene lost 3 bases and the J gene lost 3 bases, with 14 bases spanning the gap. The CDR3 is made up of 15 amino acids. Germline-derived CDR1 and CDR2 are MNHNS and SASEGT. The CDR3, as DNA: TGTGCCAGCAGTGATGCAGGGAGGGTGGACTATGGCTACACCTTC. It translates to CASSDAGRVDYGYTF.

This chain uses TRBV5-1 with TRBJ2-3; 8 nucleotides match TRBD1. V trimming: 5 bases; J trimming: 3 bases; junction bases outside the gene matches: 14. Germline V gives CDR1 SGHRS, CDR2 YFSETQ. This CDR3 region has 17 residues. The CDR3 DNA is TGCGCCAGCAGGTCTGTACTTTACAGGGGGGCGACAGATACGCAGTATTTT. It codes for CASRSVLYRGATDTQYF.

V and J are TRBV2 and TRBJ2-7; 13 nucleotides line up with TRBD2. The CDR3 has 12 residues. CDR1 SNHLY and CDR2 FYNNEI come from the germline V gene. Losses at the gene ends were 7 bases for V and 10 bases for J; bases not matched to a gene: 4. CDR3 DNA sequence: TGTGCCAGCAAGGGACTAGCGGGGTATCAGTACGTC. Translation: CASKGLAGYQYV.

This clone was counted a few times. CDR3 amino acids: CASSQGQGISRVYNSPLHF. CDR3 in DNA: TGCGCCAGCAGCCAAGGACAGGGGATCTCCCGCGTATATAATTCACCCCTCCACTTT. The V gene is TRBV4-3, the J gene TRBJ1-6; 8 nucleotides line up with TRBD1. Germline V gene sequence: CDR1 LGHNA, CDR2 YSLEER. The V and J ends lost 1 base and 4 bases, in that order; junction bases with no gene match: 12. This CDR3 has 19 amino acids.

This clone was observed a few times. This chain connects TRBV6-5 to TRBJ1-1, with TRBD1 matching over 7 bases. V dropped 0 bases and J dropped 7; count of bases not matched to a gene: 8. The CDR3 runs 15 residues. Germline V gene sequence: CDR1 MNHEY, CDR2 SVGAGI. CDR3 protein: CASSYSTRQGSEAFF. In DNA, the CDR3 is TGTGCCAGCAGTTACTCGACACGACAGGGCAGTGAAGCTTTCTTT.

V gene TRBV28 combines with J gene TRBJ1-3; D might be TRBD1 (6 bases). CDR1 is MDHEN, CDR2 SYDVKM, per germline. CDR3 length: 14 residues. Trimming removed 4 bases at V and 2 bases at J, with 9 bases between. The CDR3 region has the DNA TGTGCCAGCAGTTCAGGGGCGGCTGGAAACACCATATATTTT. Its translation: CASSSGAAGNTIYF. The full variable domain, rest sourced from reference TRBV28 and TRBJ1-3, is DVKVTQSSRYLVKRTGEKVFLECVQDMDHENMFWYRQDPGLGLRLIYFSYDVKMKEKGDIPEGYSVSREKKERFSLILESASTNQTSMYLCASSSGAAGNTIYFGEGSWLTVV.